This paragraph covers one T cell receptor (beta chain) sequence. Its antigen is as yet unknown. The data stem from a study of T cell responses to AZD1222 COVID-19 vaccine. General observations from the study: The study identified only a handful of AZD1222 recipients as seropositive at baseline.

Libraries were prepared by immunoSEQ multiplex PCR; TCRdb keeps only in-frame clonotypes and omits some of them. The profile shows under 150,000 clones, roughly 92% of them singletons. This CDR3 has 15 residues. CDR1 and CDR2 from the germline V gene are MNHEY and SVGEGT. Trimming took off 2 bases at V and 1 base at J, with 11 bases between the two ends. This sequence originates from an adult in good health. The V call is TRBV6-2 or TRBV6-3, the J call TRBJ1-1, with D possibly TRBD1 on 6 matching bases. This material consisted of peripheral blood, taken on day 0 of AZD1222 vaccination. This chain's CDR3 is CASSYSPGANTEAFF. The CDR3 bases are TGTGCCAGCAGTTACAGTCCAGGGGCGAACACTGAAGCTTTCTTT.